The entry that follows covers one T cell receptor beta chain sequence. The antigen remains unidentified. This sample is drawn from a study of naive and memory T cell subsets. Whole-study findings and limits: Between naive and memory subsets, TCR abundance power law exponents differed. Possibly reflecting memory cells re-expressing CD45RA, a few larger clonotypes occurred in naive repertoires, especially CD8.

Both TRBC1 and TRBC2 were covered by a beta constant-region primer of two equimolar oligonucleotides. Ligated cDNA was amplified by four rounds of PCR with nested alpha and beta constant-region primers and SP2. An oligonucleotide with the SP2 primer and a 12-nucleotide UMI was ligated to the cDNA 3' end. TCRdb re-derived calls from the UMI-ligation and nested PCR reads in MiXCR, one entry per CDR3 protein. Of 85,000 to 130,000 distinct CDR3 sequences in the sample, roughly 14% were seen once. Overnight CMV lysate stimulation of fresh PBMCs defined donor CMV status by CD4+ IFNgamma. Four subsets defined by CD45RA and CD27 were sorted after CD3, CD4, CD8 and live/dead staining. The CDR3 is 13 amino acids. Germline-derived CDR1 and CDR2 are MNHNY and SVGAGI (reference sequence). V gave up 0 bases and J gave up 8 bases, with 7 bases separating them.

The sequence came from a human donor in good health. Specimen: naive CD8+ T cells from blood. This rearrangement joins TRBV6-6 to TRBJ1-4; D gene uncertain. CDR3 region: CASSYSGREKLFF. CDR3 sequence (DNA): TGTGCCAGCAGTTACTCAGGACGAGAAAAACTGTTTTTT.